Presented here are 3 T cell receptor beta chains from one specimen sequenced in a study of blood T cell repertoires in COVID-19. Profiled with immunoSEQ multiplex PCR; TCRdb holds only in-frame clones, not every one. Of approximately 240,000 clones in the sample, approximately 79% were seen once. Sequenced sample: peripheral blood. The source is a woman between 40 and 55 years old with active or convalescent COVID-19.

This clone was counted only a few times. J is TRBJ2-3 and V is TRBV28, with TRBD2 matching 11 bases. With 6 bases clipped from V and 3 bases from J, the junction kept 11 bases outside the gene matches. Germline V lookup: CDR1 MDHEN, CDR2 SYDVKM. This CDR3 comprises 17 residues. The CDR3 bases are TGTGCCAGCAGCCGGGGAGTAGCGGGGGGGTTGACAGATACGCAGTATTTT. Its translation is CASSRGVAGGLTDTQYF.

The CDR3 region has the DNA TGCGCCAGCAGCAGCCGAGCGGTTGGATGGACCCAGTACTTC. Protein product: CASSSRAVGWTQYF. V is TRBV5-1 and J is TRBJ2-5, with a possible D match to TRBD2 (5 bases). Trimming removed 4 bases from V and 7 bases from J, with 17 bases in between. The CDR3 extends over 14 amino acids. CDR1 SGHRS and CDR2 YFSETQ come from the germline V gene.

This clone was seen a single time. The CDR3 region has the DNA TGTGCCAGCAGCCAAGATCACAGGGGAATTCAGCCCCAGCATTTT. Translation: CASSQDHRGIQPQHF. The J gene is TRBJ1-5, the V gene TRBV3-1 (or the pseudogene TRBV3-2); TRBD1 agrees at 7 bases. The CDR3 consists of 15 residues. Germline V gene sequence: CDR1 LGHDT, CDR2 YNNKEL (reference sequence). Trimming took 0 bases from V and 6 from J; bases not matched to a gene: 5.